The T cell receptor (beta chain) described here comes from a study of T cell responses to AZD1222 COVID-19 vaccine (dated by TCRdb to the early 2020s). For context, the study as a whole: A total of 230 to 250 trial participants underwent TCR sequencing, of whom nearly 210 received two doses of AZD1222 and about 26 received two doses of the MenACWY control vaccine. Trial participants were enrolled by age into subgroups of 18-55, 56-69 and 70-plus years, and around 150, 28 and 57 TCR-sequenced participants, respectively, were included in these subgroups.

The CDR3 regions of human TCRbeta chains were analyzed by immunosequencing. On the study's bioinformatics: Repertoire TCRs were matched against a reference library of SARS-CoV-2-specific TCRs generated with the MIRA antigen-specificity platform. Breadth was defined as the fraction of unique TCRs that were SARS-CoV-2-associated. Depth was defined as the fraction of total T cells that were SARS-CoV-2-associated. Using the MIRA data, each spike-specific TCR was assigned both to the spike region to which the TCR was reactive and to a CD4 or CD8 class. Log10-transformed breadth and depth values were compared by one-way ANOVA with Sidak's multiple comparisons tests. The clones in this table, taken by TCRdb from immuneACCESS, are in-frame only. Not every clone is retained; where verified, under half of the shortfall comes from an unresolved V gene, and the cause of the rest is unknown. From that table come the V and J calls and clone size; the DNA was used to work out D and trimming. In this sample the table shows 150,000 to 200,000 clones, roughly 92% of which occur a single time. The ten biggest clones cover over 1% of the sample.

Findings and caveats that apply to the study as a whole: Nearly half of unique spike-specific TCRs reportedly recognized epitopes outside regions mutated in the B.1.351 and B.1.1.7 variants. No day 14 peak-response samples were available, so repertoires were characterized only after the peak T cell response. Vaccine-associated CD4 TCRs spanned the whole spike protein, with dominant responses in regions 160-218 and 743-854. Conclusions about previously exposed vaccinees are limited, since just 5 or 6 AZD1222 recipients were seropositive for SARS-CoV-2 at baseline. Most participants were white British and females outnumbered males, and the authors suggested that clonal diversity may have been underestimated. A significant rise in spike-specific TCR breadth and depth was observed after two AZD1222 doses relative to day 0 and relative to MenACWY recipients. In the small 56-69-year group, the increase in depth fell short of significance, most likely because of low power.

The germline V gene (reference sequence) specifies SEHNR as CDR1 and FQNEAQ as CDR2. The CDR3 goes from the cysteine to the phenylalanine over 14 residues. The sequence is cut down to CDR3 DNA, 42 bases in frame from base 1. The germline V and J ends show losses of 1 base and 5 bases respectively, and no gene match explains 4 bases of the junction. The time point label on this specimen signifies: about 28 days (+/-7) after the second vaccine dose. Because spike-specific TCR depth and breadth did not differ between the two schedules, AZD1222 recipients who got a second dose at roughly 4 weeks were pooled with those who got a second dose at roughly 12 weeks. Vaccinee samples were obtained from the UK trials COV001 and COV002, which included a single-blind randomized controlled phase 2/3 trial of AZD1222 (ChAdOx1 nCoV-19) in healthy adults. For TCRbeta chain sequencing, PBMC samples were collected from trial participants at day 0 and at day 28 after the second dose.

A note on this clone: Its antigen remains undetermined. It has no much larger one-base neighbor in the sample; base qualities were not kept. Other DNA variants within this sample encode the same CDR3.

The material was peripheral blood, obtained 28 days after the second AZD1222 dose. Recombination linked TRBV7-9 to TRBJ1-1, with TRBD1 identical over 7 junction bases. This TCR was recovered from an adult who received the AZD1222 COVID-19 vaccine. The nucleotide sequence reads TGTGCCAGCAGCTTAGGACAGGGACTTACTGAAGCTTTCTTT. Protein translation: CASSLGQGLTEAFF.